These 21 T cell receptor beta chains were all obtained from the same sample, sequenced in a study of T-cell memory formation after mild COVID-19. One entry per CDR3 protein results from TCRdb running MiXCR on the 5' RACE reads. The table shows 90,000 to 120,000 distinct CDR3 sequences, with about a sixth occurring only once. Sequencing was done on a sample of PBMCs or a T cell subset sorted from them (not recorded which). Receptors originate from a man between 18 and 35 years old who had mild COVID-19 (a few samples of this study predate the infection). Cell type and time point are not known.

The chain carries TRBV4-1 and TRBJ1-1; tentative D call: TRBD1 (5 bases). This CDR3 comprises 14 residues. Between the trimmed V and J ends, which lost 4 bases and 5 bases, there was a span of 14 bases. The V gene's germline CDR1 is MGHRA and CDR2 YSYEKL. CDR3: CASSLTWWGTEAFF. The CDR3 region has the DNA TGCGCCAGCAGCCTTACTTGGTGGGGGACTGAAGCTTTCTTT.

CDR3 in amino acids: CASSDRDGEQFF. The DNA of the CDR3 is TGTGCCAGCAGCGACAGGGATGGTGAGCAGTTCTTC. The V gene is TRBV7-3, the J gene TRBJ2-1, with 7 bases lining up with TRBD1. The CDR3 runs to 12 residues. In germline, CDR1 is SGHTA, CDR2 FQGTGA. The V segment lost 5 bases and the J segment 9 bases; nucleotides outside the gene matches: 4.

This clonotype was seen a few times. J is TRBJ2-3 and V is TRBV18, with 8 positions matching TRBD1. Germline CDR1 KGHSH, CDR2 LQKENI. V shed 6 bases, J shed 1 base, and the junction held 24 bases outside the gene matches. The CDR3 runs to 21 residues. CDR3 sequence reads: CASSHRPQGAPSTRGTDTQYF. CDR3 DNA: TGTGCCAGCTCGCATAGACCCCAGGGGGCCCCATCCACCCGGGGCACAGATACGCAGTATTTT. Full variable domain (rest looked up from reference TRBV18 and TRBJ2-3): NAGVMQNPRHLVRRRGQEARLRCSPMKGHSHVYWYRQLPEEGLKFMVYLQKENIIDESGMPKERFSAEFPKEGPSILRIQQVVRGDSAAYFCASSHRPQGAPSTRGTDTQYFGPGTRLTVL.

This clonotype showed up many times. The genes are TRBV20-1 and TRBJ2-1, with TRBD2 matching 7 bases. The CDR3 covers 14 residues. CDR1 is DFQATT, CDR2 SNEGSKA, per germline (reference sequence). After removal of 6 bases from V and 5 bases from J, the junction contained 10 bases not matched to a gene. CDR3 region: CSALGGGGHNEQFF. The CDR3 DNA sequence: TGCAGTGCCCTCGGCGGGGGAGGCCACAATGAGCAGTTCTTC.

The chain uses TRBV29-1 and TRBJ2-7; D is unresolved. This CDR3 region has 13 residues. The ends were cut back, 1 base at V and 3 bases at J, with 10 bases in the middle. Germline V gene data show CDR1 as SQVTM and CDR2 as ANQGSEA. CDR3 amino acids: CSVEGAGGYEQYF. The DNA of the CDR3 is TGCAGCGTTGAAGGTGCAGGCGGCTACGAGCAGTACTTC.

This chain links TRBV11-2 with TRBJ2-7; the D gene is possibly TRBD2 (5 bases). The germline CDR1 and CDR2 sequences are SGHAT and FQNNGV. V shed 3 bases and J shed 7 bases, with 10 bases lying between them. The CDR3 has 12 residues. CDR3 region: CASSFGDSEQYV. The DNA for the CDR3 is TGTGCCAGCAGCTTCGGGGATTCAGAGCAGTACGTC.

The chain joins TRBV5-1 to TRBJ1-6; unclear D gene. Germline V gives CDR1 SGHRS, CDR2 YFSETQ. CDR3 size: 14 residues. Trimming left V 1 base short and J 8 bases short, with 10 bases between. The CDR3 DNA is TGCGCCAGCAGCTTGCATAGCATGGATTCACCCCTCCACTTT. Protein: CASSLHSMDSPLHF.

The V and J genes are TRBV12-3 or TRBV12-4 and TRBJ2-3; TRBD2 aligns across 7 bases. The V segment lost 2 bases and the J segment 1 base; nucleotides outside the gene matches: 3. This CDR3 is 15 amino acids long. In DNA form, the CDR3 reads TGTGCCAGCAGTTTACGTACTAGCGGCACAGATACGCAGTATTTT. It translates to CASSLRTSGTDTQYF.

For the CDR3, the DNA is TGTGCCAGCTCACAAAATCCCCCAGCAACTAATGAAAAACTGTTTTTT. Translating gives CASSQNPPATNEKLFF. This chain connects TRBV18 to TRBJ1-4; D remains ambiguous. Trimming removed 4 bases at V and 0 bases at J, with 12 bases between. The CDR3 has 16 residues. Germline loops: CDR1 KGHSH, CDR2 LQKENI.

This clonotype was seen a few times. This rearrangement joins TRBV7-9 to TRBJ2-3; D gene unclear. V was trimmed by 2 bases and J by 4 bases, leaving 10 bases between them. Germline values: CDR1 SEHNR, CDR2 FQNEAQ (reference sequence). The CDR3 sequence is 14 residues long. This CDR3 is CASSLSSEADTQYF. The DNA of the CDR3 is TGTGCCAGCAGCTTATCGAGCGAGGCAGATACGCAGTATTTT. The whole variable domain, filled in from reference TRBV7-9 and TRBJ2-3, reads DTGVSQNPRHKITKRGQNVTFRCDPISEHNRLYWYRQTLGQGPEFLTYFQNEAQLEKSRLLSDRFSAERPKGSFSTLEIQRTEQGDSAMYLCASSLSSEADTQYFGPGTRLTVL.

The sample holds one count of this clonotype. The genes are TRBV18 and TRBJ2-3; the D gene is possibly TRBD2 (6 bases). Trimming shortened V by 2 bases and J by 7 bases, and 16 bases separated the two germline ends. This CDR3 has 15 residues. CDR1 and CDR2 from the germline V gene are KGHSH and LQKENI. The CDR3 region has the DNA TGTGCCAGCTCACCAGGGGTTAGCGGAGGAAATACGCAGTATTTT. Translated: CASSPGVSGGNTQYF.

The V call is TRBV20-1, the J call TRBJ2-1; perhaps TRBD2 as D (5 bases). This CDR3 has 12 residues. Trimming stripped 3 bases from V and 4 bases from J, with 7 bases between. The germline V gene encodes CDR1 DFQATT and CDR2 SNEGSKA (reference sequence). The CDR3 loop reads CSASGEYNEQFF. In nucleotides, the CDR3 is TGCAGTGCTAGCGGGGAATACAATGAGCAGTTCTTC.

The chain links TRBV20-1 to TRBJ2-3, with D perhaps matching TRBD2 (7 bases). Germline V gene lookup returns CDR1 DFQATT and CDR2 SNEGSKA (reference sequence). Trimming removed 2 bases at V and 0 bases at J, with 15 bases between. This CDR3 has 16 residues. Here the CDR3 DNA reads TGCAGTGCTAGACTGGGCGGGGGCTCTAGCACAGATACGCAGTATTTT. Translating gives CSARLGGGSSTDTQYF.

The J gene is TRBJ1-6, the V gene TRBV7-2; D is undetermined. The V gene's germline CDR1 is SGHTA and CDR2 FQGNSA. The CDR3 extends over 13 amino acids. V was clipped by 5 bases and J by 10 bases, with 12 bases between them. In DNA form, the CDR3 reads TGTGCCAGCAGCGAATATGCGGGCTCACCCCTCCACTTT. This translates into CASSEYAGSPLHF.

The V and J genes are TRBV4-2 and TRBJ2-7, with D tentatively TRBD2 (7 bases). This CDR3 has 18 amino acids. V shed 0 bases and J shed 3 bases, with 21 bases lying between them. Germline CDR1 reads LGHNA; CDR2 reads YNFKEQ. This CDR3 is CASSQDLRTGGQYYEQYF. The CDR3 region has the DNA TGTGCCAGCAGCCAAGATCTTCGGACGGGGGGCCAGTACTACGAGCAGTACTTC.

This clonotype was recorded a few times. The genes are TRBV4-3 and TRBJ1-6, with D perhaps matching TRBD1 (5 bases). This CDR3 region has 11 residues. Trimming left V 0 bases short and J 16 bases short, with 7 bases between. The germline gives CDR1 LGHNA, CDR2 YSLEER. The CDR3 sequence: CASSQDRQLHF. In nucleotides, the CDR3 is TGCGCCAGCAGCCAAGATCGACAGCTCCACTTT.

DNA of the CDR3: TGTGCCAGCAGCGCAGGGAGGAGGGGCTACGAGCAGTACGTC. Amino acids: CASSAGRRGYEQYV. The chain links TRBV5-6 to TRBJ2-7; D may be TRBD2 (6 bases). Trimming cost V 4 bases and J 3 bases, with 14 bases left between them. The CDR3 is made up of 14 amino acids. The germline CDR1 and CDR2 sequences are SGHDT and YYEEEE.

This clonotype was seen a handful of times. This sequence joins TRBV5-5 and TRBJ1-4; D perhaps matches TRBD1 (6 bases). V shed 2 bases and J shed 3 bases, with 14 bases lying between them. Germline V gives CDR1 SGHKS, CDR2 YYEKEE (reference sequence). The CDR3 totals 16 residues. The CDR3 reads CASSFGQPGANEKLFF. DNA of the CDR3: TGTGCCAGCAGCTTTGGACAGCCTGGGGCTAATGAAAAACTGTTTTTT.

The table lists this clonotype with a few counts. The chain links TRBV7-2 to TRBJ1-1; D ambiguous. Trimming cost V 1 base and J 2 bases, with 5 bases left between them. Germline V gene sequence: CDR1 SGHTA, CDR2 FQGNSA. The CDR3 loop spans 13 amino acids. As DNA, the CDR3 is TGTGCCAGCAGCTTAGACAGTAACACTGAAGCTTTCTTT. It encodes CASSLDSNTEAFF.

V is TRBV6-6 and J is TRBJ1-5; D is perhaps TRBD1 (5 bases). The germline V gene encodes CDR1 MNHNY and CDR2 SVGAGI (reference sequence). The CDR3 is 17 amino acids. The V end lost 7 bases, the J end lost 9 bases, and 28 bases lay between the germline ends. The CDR3 reads CASIDAVGEGALRPQHF. The CDR3 nucleotides read TGTGCCAGCATCGACGCCGTGGGGGAGGGAGCCTTACGGCCCCAGCATTTT.

There are many counts of this clonotype. This chain uses TRBV5-1 with TRBJ2-4, with D uncertain. Per germline, CDR1 SGHRS and CDR2 YFSETQ. The CDR3 is 15 amino acids. The V gene lost 0 bases and the J gene lost 5 bases, with 12 bases spanning the gap. The CDR3 protein is CASSLADGRQNIQYF. The DNA of the CDR3 is TGCGCCAGCAGCTTGGCCGATGGCAGGCAAAACATTCAGTACTTC.